This TCR beta chain is from a study of CD8+ T cells in alopecia areata. Study-level background: Treated patients swallowed 5 to 10 mg of oral tofacitinib twice daily. Severity was scored as percentage of affected scalp area in treated patients.

Study observations and caveats: More clonal than normal scalp was lesional scalp, particularly alopecia totalis/universalis. Expanded CD8+ clones among the top 100, and scalp clonality, were significantly decreased by tofacitinib.

Stated treatment: oral pan-JAK inhibitor, 5-10 mg twice daily. Germline V gives CDR1 SNHLY, CDR2 FYNNEI. Deletions cut 0 bases from V and 3 bases from J, with 12 bases between. The CDR3 length is 15 residues. A note on this clone: As yet, its antigen is unknown.

Once RNA had been extracted, it was reverse transcribed into cDNA to act as the sequencing template. Profiling relied on immunoSEQ multiplex PCR, and the TCRdb table lists in-frame clones only, not all of them. This sample has 150,000 to 200,000 clones, with roughly 64% found just once. V and J are TRBV2 and TRBJ2-7, with D possibly matching TRBD1 (5 bases). This TCR derives from a human donor with alopecia areata. This material consisted of CD8+ T cells sorted from blood, taken at week 24, from a patient treated with tofacitinib. As DNA, the CDR3 is TGTGCCAGCAGTGAAGCCTCTGACAGAGTCTACGAGCAGTACTTC. It yields the protein CASSEASDRVYEQYF.